This T cell receptor beta chain was recorded in a study of cytomegalovirus exposure and HLA in healthy donors. The PCR was carried out with 60 Vbeta primers and 13 Jbeta primers. Clones were read by immunoSEQ multiplex PCR, and TCRdb kept only the in-frame ones, dropping some. In the table there are roughly 140,000 clones, about 80% of which are singletons. Germline loops: CDR1 SNHLY, CDR2 FYNNEI. The CDR3 contains 15 residues. The ends lost 5 bases at V and 4 bases at J; junction bases unmatched: 6. The receptor's source is a woman in her 50s in good health and CMV-seropositive. The J gene is TRBJ1-2, the V gene TRBV2; the match to TRBD1 covers 11 bases. The sample comprised PBMCs. CDR3 region: CASSPDRGRFYGYTF. The CDR3 DNA reads TGTGCCAGCAGTCCGGACAGGGGGCGCTTCTATGGCTACACCTTC.